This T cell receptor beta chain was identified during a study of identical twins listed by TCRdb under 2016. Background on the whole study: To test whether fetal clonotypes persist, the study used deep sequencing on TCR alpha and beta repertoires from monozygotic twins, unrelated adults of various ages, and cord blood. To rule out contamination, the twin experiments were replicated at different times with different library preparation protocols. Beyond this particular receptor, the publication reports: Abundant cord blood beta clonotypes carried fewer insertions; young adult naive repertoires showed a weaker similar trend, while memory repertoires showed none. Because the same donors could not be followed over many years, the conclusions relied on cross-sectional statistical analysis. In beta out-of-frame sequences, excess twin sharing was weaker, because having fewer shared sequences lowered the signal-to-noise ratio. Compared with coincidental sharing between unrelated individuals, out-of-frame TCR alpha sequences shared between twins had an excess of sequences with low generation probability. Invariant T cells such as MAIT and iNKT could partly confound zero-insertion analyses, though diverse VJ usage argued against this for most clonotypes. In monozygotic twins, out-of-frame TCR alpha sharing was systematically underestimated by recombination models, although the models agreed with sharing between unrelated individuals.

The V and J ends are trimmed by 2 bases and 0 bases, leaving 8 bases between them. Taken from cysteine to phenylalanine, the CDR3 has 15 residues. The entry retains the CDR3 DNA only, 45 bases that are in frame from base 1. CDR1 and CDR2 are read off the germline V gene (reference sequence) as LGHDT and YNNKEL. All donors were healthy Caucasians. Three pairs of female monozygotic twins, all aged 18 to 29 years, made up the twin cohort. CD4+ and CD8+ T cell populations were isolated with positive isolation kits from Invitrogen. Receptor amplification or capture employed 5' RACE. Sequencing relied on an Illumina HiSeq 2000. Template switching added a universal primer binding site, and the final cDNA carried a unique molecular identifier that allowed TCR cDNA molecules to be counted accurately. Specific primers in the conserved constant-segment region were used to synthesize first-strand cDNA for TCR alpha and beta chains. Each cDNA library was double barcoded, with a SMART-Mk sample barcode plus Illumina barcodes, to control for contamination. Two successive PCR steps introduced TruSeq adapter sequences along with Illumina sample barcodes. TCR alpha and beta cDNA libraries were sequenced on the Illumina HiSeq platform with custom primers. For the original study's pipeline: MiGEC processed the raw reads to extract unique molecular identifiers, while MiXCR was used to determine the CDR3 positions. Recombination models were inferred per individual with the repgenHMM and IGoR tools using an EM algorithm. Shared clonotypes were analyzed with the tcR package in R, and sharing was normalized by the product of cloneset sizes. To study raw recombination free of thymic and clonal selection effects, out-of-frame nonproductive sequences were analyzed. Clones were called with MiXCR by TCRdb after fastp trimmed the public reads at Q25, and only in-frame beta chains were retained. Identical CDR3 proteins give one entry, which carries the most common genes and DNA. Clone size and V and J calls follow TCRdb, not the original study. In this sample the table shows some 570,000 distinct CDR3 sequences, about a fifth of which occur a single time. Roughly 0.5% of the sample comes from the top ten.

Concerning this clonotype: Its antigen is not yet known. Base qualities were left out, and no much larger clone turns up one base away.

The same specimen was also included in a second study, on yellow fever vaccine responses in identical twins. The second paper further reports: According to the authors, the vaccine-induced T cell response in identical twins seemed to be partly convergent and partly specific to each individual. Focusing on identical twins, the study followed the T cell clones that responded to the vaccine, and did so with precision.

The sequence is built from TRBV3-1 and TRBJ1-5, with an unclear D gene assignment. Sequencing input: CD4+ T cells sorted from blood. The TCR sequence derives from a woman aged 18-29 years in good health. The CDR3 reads CASSQKPYSNQPQHF. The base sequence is TGTGCCAGCAGCCAAAAACCATATAGCAATCAGCCCCAGCATTTT. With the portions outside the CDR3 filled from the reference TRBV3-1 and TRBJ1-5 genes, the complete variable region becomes DTAVSQTPKYLVTQMGNDKSIKCEQNLGHDTMYWYKQDSKKFLKIMFSYNNKELIINETVPNRFSPKSPDKAHLNLHINSLELGDSAVYFCASSQKPYSNQPQHFGDGTRLSIL.